These T cell receptor beta chains were read from a single sample in a study of control samples from healthy donors and cancer patients. Assay: immunoSEQ multiplex PCR; the TCRdb copy retains only in-frame clones and omits some. The table shows about 130,000 clones, with more than 80% occurring only once. The source material was blood. The receptor source for this set is a man aged 40-49 years in good health. Each CDR3 is given with its conserved first and last residue. The D gene is left open where the match is weak. Clone sizes are given selectively: once, few, many, or a class where the clone is expanded.

j_call	v_call	clone_size	d_call	cdr3_nt	cdr3_aa
TRBJ1-3	TRBV6-1	-	-	TGTGCCAGCAGTGAATTCGGACACTCAAGTGACTCTGGAAACACCATATATTTT	CASSEFGHSSDSGNTIYF
TRBJ1-4	TRBV10-3	-	-	TGTGCCATCAGGGACACGAGGGGGGAAAAACTGTTTTTT	CAIRDTRGEKLFF
TRBJ1-5	TRBV6-6	few	TRBD1	TGTGCCAGCAGTTCAACAGGGGGAGGGAGCAATCAGCCCCAGCATTTT	CASSSTGGGSNQPQHF
TRBJ2-7	TRBV11-2	-	-	TGTGCCAGCAGCTTCGCCTCGGGGCACTATAGCGGTTACTTC	CASSFASGHYSGYF
TRBJ1-3	TRBV18	-	-	TGTGCCAGCTCACCATTACAGGGTCCTGGAAACACCATATATTTT	CASSPLQGPGNTIYF
TRBJ2-6	TRBV19	-	TRBD1	TGTGCCAGTAGTATTCATGGACAGGGGGCACCTGGGGCCAACGTCCTGACTTTC	CASSIHGQGAPGANVLTF
TRBJ2-7	TRBV9	-	TRBD1	TGTGCCAGCAGCGTGGGGGACAGGGTTCACGAGCAGTACTTC	CASSVGDRVHEQYF
TRBJ1-3	TRBV7-9	-	-	TGTGCCAGCAGCCTCACTTCCGGGACATCTGGAAACACCATATATTTT	CASSLTSGTSGNTIYF
TRBJ1-6	TRBV20-1	-	-	TGCAGTGCTAGTCCGGCGCTGGGATCTAATTCACCCCTCCACTTT	CSASPALGSNSPLHF
TRBJ1-2	TRBV12-3/TRBV12-4	few	-	TGTGCCAGCAGTTTCATCCGGGAAAGTGGCTACACCTTC	CASSFIRESGYTF
TRBJ2-7	TRBV6-6	-	TRBD1	TGTGCCAGCAGCTGGGCGACGGGACAGGGGGCCTACGAGCAGTACTTC	CASSWATGQGAYEQYF
TRBJ1-2	TRBV3-1/TRBV3-2	-	-	TGTGCCAGCAGCCAAGATCAGATGGGCTATGGCTACACCTTC	CASSQDQMGYGYTF
TRBJ2-3	TRBV5-8	-	TRBD2	TGTGCCAGCAGCGTCGGGACTAGCGGGGGTACAGATACGCAGTATTTT	CASSVGTSGGTDTQYF
TRBJ2-1	TRBV7-6	-	TRBD2	TGTGCCAGCAGCCCACGAAGGGAGGGTGAGCAGTTCTTC	CASSPRREGEQFF
TRBJ1-3	TRBV3-1/TRBV3-2	once	TRBD1	TGTGCCAGCAGCCCAAACCGTATAACAGGGGCCGGGAGCTCTGGAAACACCATATATTTT	CASSPNRITGAGSSGNTIYF
TRBJ2-7	TRBV6-1	-	-	TGTGCCAGCAGTGAAGTGGTGTCAGGCAATTCCTACGAGCAGTACTTC	CASSEVVSGNSYEQYF
TRBJ2-4	TRBV21-1	once	-	TGTGCCAGCAGCCACCCGTGGGACTTAAGCCTAGCCAAAAACATTCAGTACTTC	CASSHPWDLSLAKNIQYF
TRBJ1-1	TRBV19	-	-	TGTGCGACCTGCCGGGGGAGAGGGAACACTGAAGCTTTCTTT	CATCRGRGNTEAFF
TRBJ1-4	TRBV4-2	once	-	TGTGCCAGCAGCCAAGATATTGGGAGAGGGGCAACTAATGAAAAACTGTTTTTT	CASSQDIGRGATNEKLFF
TRBJ1-3	TRBV3-1/TRBV3-2	-	-	TGTGCCAGCAGTCAGAGAGGCTCTGGAAACACCATATATTTT	CASSQRGSGNTIYF
TRBJ2-6	TRBV30	-	-	TGTGCCTGGACCTCCCCTGGCCAGAGCTCTGGGGCCAACGTCCTGACTTTC	CAWTSPGQSSGANVLTF
TRBJ1-3	TRBV7-9	-	-	TGTGCCAGCAGCTTAGCAGGGGGGGCCTCTGGAAACACCATATATTTT	CASSLAGGASGNTIYF
TRBJ1-1	TRBV6-5	-	TRBD1	TGTGCCAGCACCTTCGACAGGGTCACTGAAGCTTTCTTT	CASTFDRVTEAFF
TRBJ1-2	TRBV5-4	-	-	TGTGCCAGCAGCTTAGAGTCGGGCTATGGCTACACCTTC	CASSLESGYGYTF
TRBJ2-2	TRBV19	-	-	TGTGCCAGTAAGGACACGACAGCGAACACCGGGGAGCTGTTTTTT	CASKDTTANTGELFF
TRBJ2-1	TRBV7-3	-	-	TGTGCCAGCAGCTTAACGGCGAGCAACTCCTACAATGAGCAGTTCTTC	CASSLTASNSYNEQFF
TRBJ1-3	TRBV28	few	-	TGTGCCAGCAGAAGGAGTGGCACCATATATTTT	CASRRSGTIYF
TRBJ1-6	TRBV27	-	-	TGTGCCAGCAGGGCTGGGGCCTCCTCCCTCCACTTT	CASRAGASSLHF
TRBJ2-5	TRBV7-2	-	-	TGTGCCAGCAGCTTCGAGGCTACACCCCAAGAGACCCAGTACTTC	CASSFEATPQETQYF
TRBJ1-2	TRBV2	-	-	TGTGCCAGCAGTGAAAGGGCTTCTAACTATGGCTACACCTTC	CASSERASNYGYTF
TRBJ2-3	TRBV4-1	-	TRBD1	TGCGCCAGCAGCCAAGATCGGACAGGGTCGTTTGGGACAGATACGCAGTATTTT	CASSQDRTGSFGTDTQYF
TRBJ2-1	TRBV9	-	TRBD1	TGTGCCAGCAGCCCCCGCGGGGCAGGGGGCTCGGGTGAGCAGTTCTTC	CASSPRGAGGSGEQFF
TRBJ2-2	TRBV30	-	-	TGTGCCTGGAGTGTAACTTTGAACACCGGGGAGCTGTTTTTT	CAWSVTLNTGELFF
TRBJ2-1	TRBV11-2	-	-	TGTGCCAGCAGCGTTAGTACTCTACAGCAGTTCTTC	CASSVSTLQQFF
TRBJ1-1	TRBV9	-	-	TGTGCCAGCAGCCAAGAACCCCAGAACACTGAAGCTTTCTTT	CASSQEPQNTEAFF
TRBJ2-2	TRBV5-1	-	-	TGCGCCAGCAGCTTGGGGCAGCGAAACACCGGGGAGCTGTTTTTT	CASSLGQRNTGELFF
TRBJ2-4	TRBV11-2	-	TRBD1	TGTGCCAGCAGCCGAGGGGGACAGGGGTACAACAAAAACATTCAGTACTTC	CASSRGGQGYNKNIQYF
TRBJ2-1	TRBV7-9	-	-	TGTGCCAGCGGACAGACCGACTCCTACAATGAGCAGTTCTTC	CASGQTDSYNEQFF
TRBJ2-2	TRBV9	-	TRBD2	TGTGCCAGCAGCGTATCCGCTAGCGGGGCACACGGGGAGCTGTTTTTT	CASSVSASGAHGELFF